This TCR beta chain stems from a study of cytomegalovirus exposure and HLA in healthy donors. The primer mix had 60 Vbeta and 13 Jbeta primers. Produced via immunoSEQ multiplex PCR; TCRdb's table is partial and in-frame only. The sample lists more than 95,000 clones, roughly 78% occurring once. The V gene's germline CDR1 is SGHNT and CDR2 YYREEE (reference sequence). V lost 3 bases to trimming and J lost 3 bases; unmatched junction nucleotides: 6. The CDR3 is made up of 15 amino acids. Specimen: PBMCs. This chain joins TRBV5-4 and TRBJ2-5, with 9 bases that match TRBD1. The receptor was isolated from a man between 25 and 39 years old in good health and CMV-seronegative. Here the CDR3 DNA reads TGTGCCAGCAGCTCCGCCGGGACAGGGAAAGAGACCCAGTACTTC. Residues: CASSSAGTGKETQYF.